This is a list of T cell receptor beta chains from one sample in a study of OX40 agonist ivuxolimab in advanced cancers. Measured with immunoSEQ multiplex PCR; TCRdb has only the in-frame clones, and not every one. The data show tens of thousands of clones, around 80% seen once. The input for sequencing was CD4+ or CD8+ T cells sorted from blood, taken in a trial of the OX40 agonist ivuxolimab. All receptors come from an adult with an advanced solid tumor such as melanoma, head and neck, liver or kidney cancer. Each CDR3 is given with its conserved first and last residue. Fields, in order: J gene, D gene, clone size, V gene, CDR3 DNA, CDR3 protein. D genes are given only for firm matches. Clone size is not always given. Where it is, it says once, few, many or a class for expanded clones.

j_gene: TRBJ1-5
d_gene: NA
abundance: NA
v_gene: TRBV6-8
CDR3nt: TGTGCCAGCAGTTACTCAGGGCAGCCCCAGCATTTT
CDR3aa: CASSYSGQPQHF

j_gene: TRBJ1-4
d_gene: NA
abundance: NA
v_gene: TRBV19
CDR3nt: TGTGCCAGTAGTATTAATGGGGCAACTAATGAAAAACTGTTTTTT
CDR3aa: CASSINGATNEKLFF

j_gene: TRBJ1-5
d_gene: TRBD1
abundance: NA
v_gene: TRBV19
CDR3nt: TGTGCCAGTAGTCACCGACAGGGTAATCAGCCCCAGCATTTT
CDR3aa: CASSHRQGNQPQHF

j_gene: TRBJ2-3
d_gene: NA
abundance: NA
v_gene: TRBV9
CDR3nt: TGTGCCAGCAGCCCCTTCACAGATACGCAGTATTTT
CDR3aa: CASSPFTDTQYF

j_gene: TRBJ2-7
d_gene: NA
abundance: NA
v_gene: TRBV7-9
CDR3nt: TGTGCCAGCAGCCGGCGTGGGGCGCTCGAGCAGTACTTC
CDR3aa: CASSRRGALEQYF

j_gene: TRBJ2-3
d_gene: NA
abundance: once
v_gene: TRBV4-3
CDR3nt: TGCGCCAGCAGCCAAGTGATGGGGGTAAGAGCAGATACGCAGTATTTT
CDR3aa: CASSQVMGVRADTQYF

j_gene: TRBJ1-1
d_gene: TRBD1
abundance: NA
v_gene: TRBV9
CDR3nt: TGTGCCAGCAGCCCAGGGACAGTCCTGAATACTGAAGCTTTCTTT
CDR3aa: CASSPGTVLNTEAFF

j_gene: TRBJ2-3
d_gene: TRBD2
abundance: NA
v_gene: TRBV9
CDR3nt: TGTGCCAGCAGCGTAGTCCCGGGGGGACGCACAGATACGCAGTATTTT
CDR3aa: CASSVVPGGRTDTQYF

j_gene: TRBJ1-5
d_gene: NA
abundance: NA
v_gene: TRBV11-2
CDR3nt: TGTGCCAGCAGCTTAGCCCCCTGGCAGCCCCAGCATTTT
CDR3aa: CASSLAPWQPQHF

j_gene: TRBJ2-7
d_gene: TRBD1
abundance: NA
v_gene: TRBV11-2
CDR3nt: TGTGCCAGCAGCCTAGCTGGGACAGCATACGAGCAGTACTTC
CDR3aa: CASSLAGTAYEQYF

j_gene: TRBJ2-7
d_gene: NA
abundance: NA
v_gene: TRBV6-5
CDR3nt: TGTGCCAGCAGTTACGGGGGATTGGACGAGCAGTACTTC
CDR3aa: CASSYGGLDEQYF

j_gene: TRBJ2-3
d_gene: NA
abundance: NA
v_gene: TRBV7-7
CDR3nt: TGTGCTAGCAACAATTGGGGCTACAGCACAGATACGCAGTATTTT
CDR3aa: CASNNWGYSTDTQYF

j_gene: TRBJ2-5
d_gene: NA
abundance: once
v_gene: TRBV4-3
CDR3nt: TGCGCCAGCAGCCAATACAGGGGAGGGGGGGAGACCCAGTACTTC
CDR3aa: CASSQYRGGGETQYF

j_gene: TRBJ2-5
d_gene: NA
abundance: NA
v_gene: TRBV19
CDR3nt: TGTGCCAGTAGTATCCAGATTCAAGAGACCCAGTACTTC
CDR3aa: CASSIQIQETQYF

j_gene: TRBJ2-7
d_gene: TRBD2
abundance: NA
v_gene: TRBV13
CDR3nt: TGTGCCAGCAGCTTAAGACTAGCGGGGGACGAGCAGTACTTC
CDR3aa: CASSLRLAGDEQYF

j_gene: TRBJ1-6
d_gene: TRBD1
abundance: NA
v_gene: TRBV27
CDR3nt: TGTGCCAGCAGAACAGGGGGCGCGTCCTCACCCCTCCACTTT
CDR3aa: CASRTGGASSPLHF

j_gene: TRBJ2-7
d_gene: NA
abundance: NA
v_gene: TRBV4-3
CDR3nt: TGCGCCAGCAGCCAAGAGGTCGGGCGACGTTACGAGCAGTACTTC
CDR3aa: CASSQEVGRRYEQYF

j_gene: TRBJ2-7
d_gene: NA
abundance: NA
v_gene: TRBV25-1
CDR3nt: TGTGCCAGCAGTGGGGGGTACTACGAGCAGTACTTC
CDR3aa: CASSGGYYEQYF

j_gene: TRBJ1-5
d_gene: NA
abundance: NA
v_gene: TRBV7-9
CDR3nt: TGTGCCAGCAGCCAACAGGGCCAGCCCCAGCATTTT
CDR3aa: CASSQQGQPQHF

j_gene: TRBJ1-2
d_gene: NA
abundance: NA
v_gene: TRBV27
CDR3nt: TGTGCCAGCAGTTTATCCGCCGGGGGTCGATATGGCTACACCTTC
CDR3aa: CASSLSAGGRYGYTF

j_gene: TRBJ1-5
d_gene: NA
abundance: once
v_gene: TRBV19
CDR3nt: TGTGCCAGTAGTCCTAGCGGGGGTAGCAATCAGCCCCAGCATTTT
CDR3aa: CASSPSGGSNQPQHF

j_gene: TRBJ1-5
d_gene: NA
abundance: NA
v_gene: TRBV4-1
CDR3nt: TGCGCCAGCAGCCCCTTAACAGCTAGTAATCAGCCCCAGCATTTT
CDR3aa: CASSPLTASNQPQHF

j_gene: TRBJ2-3
d_gene: NA
abundance: NA
v_gene: TRBV19
CDR3nt: TGTGCCAGTAGTAGCCCTTTGGGGGGCGAGACAGATACGCAGTATTTT
CDR3aa: CASSSPLGGETDTQYF

j_gene: TRBJ2-7
d_gene: NA
abundance: NA
v_gene: TRBV27
CDR3nt: TGTGCCAGCAGTACCCCCTACGAGCAGTACTTC
CDR3aa: CASSTPYEQYF

j_gene: TRBJ2-2
d_gene: NA
abundance: NA
v_gene: TRBV6-5
CDR3nt: TGTGCCAGCAGTCCCAGACAGGAGCTGGGGGAGCTGTTTTTT
CDR3aa: CASSPRQELGELFF

j_gene: TRBJ2-5
d_gene: NA
abundance: medium-sized
v_gene: TRBV7-9
CDR3nt: TGTGCCAGCAGCTTAGCCTGGGGCAGTCAAGAGACCCAGTACTTC
CDR3aa: CASSLAWGSQETQYF

j_gene: TRBJ2-3
d_gene: TRBD2
abundance: NA
v_gene: TRBV2
CDR3nt: TGTGCCAGCAGTGAACTAGCGGGGGGCACAGATACGCAGTATTTT
CDR3aa: CASSELAGGTDTQYF

j_gene: TRBJ1-1
d_gene: NA
abundance: NA
v_gene: TRBV7-9
CDR3nt: TGTGCCAGCATCGCCGGGACATTGAACACTGAAGCTTTCTTT
CDR3aa: CASIAGTLNTEAFF

j_gene: TRBJ2-1
d_gene: NA
abundance: NA
v_gene: TRBV9
CDR3nt: TGTGCCAGCAGCGTAGCTATAGCGGCTAGCTCCTACAATGAGCAGTTCTTC
CDR3aa: CASSVAIAASSYNEQFF

j_gene: TRBJ2-1
d_gene: NA
abundance: NA
v_gene: TRBV19
CDR3nt: TGTGCCAGTAGTTGGGACAACTCCTACAATGAGCAGTTCTTC
CDR3aa: CASSWDNSYNEQFF

j_gene: TRBJ2-7
d_gene: NA
abundance: NA
v_gene: TRBV4-3
CDR3nt: TGCGCCAGCAGCCCTGGGACGGGCCCATTCTACGAGCAGTACTTC
CDR3aa: CASSPGTGPFYEQYF

j_gene: TRBJ1-2
d_gene: NA
abundance: once
v_gene: TRBV25-1
CDR3nt: TGTGCCAGCAGCCACAAGGTCGGGGTGTGGTTCTATGGCTACACCTTC
CDR3aa: CASSHKVGVWFYGYTF

j_gene: TRBJ1-1
d_gene: NA
abundance: NA
v_gene: TRBV27
CDR3nt: TGTGCCAGCAAAATCCATGAGGTGGCGAACACTGAAGCTTTCTTT
CDR3aa: CASKIHEVANTEAFF

j_gene: TRBJ1-3
d_gene: TRBD1
abundance: NA
v_gene: TRBV10-3
CDR3nt: TGTGCCATCAGGACGATGGACAGGGGGGCCAAATCTGGAAACACCATATATTTT
CDR3aa: CAIRTMDRGAKSGNTIYF

j_gene: TRBJ1-1
d_gene: NA
abundance: once
v_gene: TRBV6-5
CDR3nt: TGTGCCAGCAGTTACGAGCTGAACACTGAAGCTTTCTTT
CDR3aa: CASSYELNTEAFF

j_gene: TRBJ2-2
d_gene: TRBD1
abundance: NA
v_gene: TRBV13
CDR3nt: TGTGCCAGCAGCTTAGGAGACAGGGGGCGGACCGGGGAGCTGTTTTTT
CDR3aa: CASSLGDRGRTGELFF

j_gene: TRBJ1-5
d_gene: TRBD1
abundance: NA
v_gene: TRBV7-8
CDR3nt: TGTGCCAGCAGCTTAACAGGGGGTGGTCGGCCCCAGCATTTT
CDR3aa: CASSLTGGGRPQHF

j_gene: TRBJ1-2
d_gene: NA
abundance: NA
v_gene: TRBV4-3
CDR3nt: TGCGCCAGCAGCCAAGATCGGGTCGGGGGGGCCATTGGCTACACCTTC
CDR3aa: CASSQDRVGGAIGYTF